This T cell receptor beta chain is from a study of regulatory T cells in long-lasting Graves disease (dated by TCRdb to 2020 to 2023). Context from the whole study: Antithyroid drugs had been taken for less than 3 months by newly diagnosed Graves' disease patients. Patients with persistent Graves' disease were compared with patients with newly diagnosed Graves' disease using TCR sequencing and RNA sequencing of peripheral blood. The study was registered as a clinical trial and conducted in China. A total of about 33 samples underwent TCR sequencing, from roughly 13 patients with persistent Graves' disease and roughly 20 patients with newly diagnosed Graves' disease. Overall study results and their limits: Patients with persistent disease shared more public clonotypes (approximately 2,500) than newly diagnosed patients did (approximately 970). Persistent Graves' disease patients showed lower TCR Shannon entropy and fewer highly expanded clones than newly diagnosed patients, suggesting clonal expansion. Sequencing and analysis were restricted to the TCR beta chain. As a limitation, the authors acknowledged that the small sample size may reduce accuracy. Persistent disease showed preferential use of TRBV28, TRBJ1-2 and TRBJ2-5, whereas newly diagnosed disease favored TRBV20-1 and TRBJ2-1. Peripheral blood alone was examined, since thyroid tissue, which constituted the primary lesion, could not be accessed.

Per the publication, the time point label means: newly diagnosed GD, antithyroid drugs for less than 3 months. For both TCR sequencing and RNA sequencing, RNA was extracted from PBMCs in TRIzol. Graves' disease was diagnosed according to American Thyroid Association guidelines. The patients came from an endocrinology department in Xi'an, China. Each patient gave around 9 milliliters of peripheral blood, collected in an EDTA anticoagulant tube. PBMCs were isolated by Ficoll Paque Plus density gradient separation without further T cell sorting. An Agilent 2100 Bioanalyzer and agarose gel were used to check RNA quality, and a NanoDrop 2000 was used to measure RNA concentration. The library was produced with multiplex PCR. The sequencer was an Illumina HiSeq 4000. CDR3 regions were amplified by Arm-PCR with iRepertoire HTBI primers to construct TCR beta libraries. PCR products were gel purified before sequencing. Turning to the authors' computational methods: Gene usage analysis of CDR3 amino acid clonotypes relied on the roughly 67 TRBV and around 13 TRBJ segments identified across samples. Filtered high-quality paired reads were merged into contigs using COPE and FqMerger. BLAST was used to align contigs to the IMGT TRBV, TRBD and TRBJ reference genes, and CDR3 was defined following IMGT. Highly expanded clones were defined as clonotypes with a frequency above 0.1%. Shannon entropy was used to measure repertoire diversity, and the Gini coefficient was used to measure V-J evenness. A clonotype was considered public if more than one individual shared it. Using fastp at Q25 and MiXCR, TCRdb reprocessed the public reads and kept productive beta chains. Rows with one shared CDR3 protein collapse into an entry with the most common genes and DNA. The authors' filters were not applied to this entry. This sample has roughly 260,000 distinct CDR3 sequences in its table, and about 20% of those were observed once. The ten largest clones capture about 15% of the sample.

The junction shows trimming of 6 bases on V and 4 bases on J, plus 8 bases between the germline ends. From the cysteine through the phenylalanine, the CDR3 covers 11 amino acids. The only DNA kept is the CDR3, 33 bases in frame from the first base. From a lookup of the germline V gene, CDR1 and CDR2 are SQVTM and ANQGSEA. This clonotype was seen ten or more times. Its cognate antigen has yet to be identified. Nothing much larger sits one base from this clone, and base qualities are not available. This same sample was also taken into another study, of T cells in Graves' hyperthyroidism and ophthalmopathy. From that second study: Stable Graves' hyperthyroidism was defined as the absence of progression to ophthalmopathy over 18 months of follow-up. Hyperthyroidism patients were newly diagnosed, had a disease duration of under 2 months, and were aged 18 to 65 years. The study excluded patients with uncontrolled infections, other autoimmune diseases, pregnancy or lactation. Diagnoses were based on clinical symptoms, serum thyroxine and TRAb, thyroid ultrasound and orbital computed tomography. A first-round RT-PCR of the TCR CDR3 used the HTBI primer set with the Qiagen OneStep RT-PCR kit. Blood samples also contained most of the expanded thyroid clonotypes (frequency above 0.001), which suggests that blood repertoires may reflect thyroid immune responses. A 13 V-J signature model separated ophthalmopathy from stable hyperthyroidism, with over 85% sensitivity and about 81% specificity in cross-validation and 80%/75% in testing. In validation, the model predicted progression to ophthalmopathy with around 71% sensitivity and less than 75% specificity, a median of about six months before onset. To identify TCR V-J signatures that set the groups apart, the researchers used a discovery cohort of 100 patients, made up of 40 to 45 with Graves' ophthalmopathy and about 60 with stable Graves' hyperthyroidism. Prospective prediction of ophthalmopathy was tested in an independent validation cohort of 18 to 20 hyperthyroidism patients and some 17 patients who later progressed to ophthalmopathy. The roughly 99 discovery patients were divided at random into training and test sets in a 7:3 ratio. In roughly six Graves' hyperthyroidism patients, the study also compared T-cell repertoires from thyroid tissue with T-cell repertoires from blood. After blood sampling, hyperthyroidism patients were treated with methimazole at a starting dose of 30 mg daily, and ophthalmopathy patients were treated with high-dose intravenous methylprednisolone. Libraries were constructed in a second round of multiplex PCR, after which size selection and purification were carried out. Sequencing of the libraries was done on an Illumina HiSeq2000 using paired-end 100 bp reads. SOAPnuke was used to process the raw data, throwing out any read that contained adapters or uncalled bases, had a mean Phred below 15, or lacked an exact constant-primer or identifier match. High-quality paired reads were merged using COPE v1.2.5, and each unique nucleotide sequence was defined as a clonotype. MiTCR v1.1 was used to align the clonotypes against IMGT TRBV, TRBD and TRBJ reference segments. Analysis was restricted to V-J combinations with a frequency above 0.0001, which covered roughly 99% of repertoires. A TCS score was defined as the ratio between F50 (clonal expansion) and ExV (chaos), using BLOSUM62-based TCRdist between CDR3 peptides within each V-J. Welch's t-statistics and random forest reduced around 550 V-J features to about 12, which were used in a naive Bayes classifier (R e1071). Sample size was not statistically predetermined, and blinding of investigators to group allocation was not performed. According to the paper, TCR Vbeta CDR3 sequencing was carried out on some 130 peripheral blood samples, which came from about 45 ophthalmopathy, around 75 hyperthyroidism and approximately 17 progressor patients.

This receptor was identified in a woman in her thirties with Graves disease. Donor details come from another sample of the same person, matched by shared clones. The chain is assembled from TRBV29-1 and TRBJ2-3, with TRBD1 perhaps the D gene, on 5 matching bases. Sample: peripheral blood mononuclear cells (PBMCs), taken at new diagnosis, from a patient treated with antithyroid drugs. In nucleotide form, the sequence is TGCAGCGTACAGGTGGCAGATACGCAGTATTTT. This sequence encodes CSVQVADTQYF.